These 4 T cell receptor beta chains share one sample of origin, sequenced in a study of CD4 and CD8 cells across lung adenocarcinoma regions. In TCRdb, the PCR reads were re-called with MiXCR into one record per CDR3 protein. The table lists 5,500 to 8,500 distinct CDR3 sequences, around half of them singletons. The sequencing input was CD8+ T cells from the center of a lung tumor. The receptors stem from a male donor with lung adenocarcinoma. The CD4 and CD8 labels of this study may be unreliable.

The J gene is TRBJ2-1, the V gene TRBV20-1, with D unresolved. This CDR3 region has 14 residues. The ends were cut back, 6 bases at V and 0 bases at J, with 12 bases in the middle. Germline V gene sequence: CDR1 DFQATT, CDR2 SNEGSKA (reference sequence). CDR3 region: CSALQYSSYNEQFF. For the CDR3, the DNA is TGCAGTGCATTACAGTACTCCTCCTACAATGAGCAGTTCTTC.

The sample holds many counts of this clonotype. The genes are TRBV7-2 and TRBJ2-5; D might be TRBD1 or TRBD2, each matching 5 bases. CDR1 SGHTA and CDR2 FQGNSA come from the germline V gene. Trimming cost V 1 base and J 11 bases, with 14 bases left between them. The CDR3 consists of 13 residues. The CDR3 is CASSLDLVGEQYF. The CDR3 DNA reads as TGTGCCAGCAGCTTAGATTTAGTGGGGGAGCAGTACTTC.

The CDR3 reads CAWSVPHGNTEAFF. Written as DNA, the CDR3 is TGTGCCTGGAGTGTACCCCATGGGAACACTGAAGCTTTCTTT. The gene calls are TRBV30 and TRBJ1-1, with no clear D. The CDR3 covers 14 residues. V lost 0 bases, J lost 1 base, and 9 bases lay in between. The germline V gene encodes CDR1 GTSNPN and CDR2 SVGIG (reference sequence).

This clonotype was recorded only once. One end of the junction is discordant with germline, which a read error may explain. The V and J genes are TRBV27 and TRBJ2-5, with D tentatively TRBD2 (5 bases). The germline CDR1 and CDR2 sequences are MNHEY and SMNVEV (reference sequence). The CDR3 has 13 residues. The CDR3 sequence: CASSGSGNDAQYF. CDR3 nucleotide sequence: TGTGCCAGCAGTGGCTCGGGGAACGACGCCCAGTATTTC.